One and the same sample provided the 31 T cell receptor beta chains below, sequenced in a study of identical twins. Via MiXCR, TCRdb re-called the 5' RACE reads, giving one row per CDR3 protein. The sample yields a few hundred thousand distinct CDR3 sequences, 6.5% seen once. Another study also made use of these data, one on T cells expressing NK-cell markers.

The specimen was CD8+ T cells sorted from blood. Receptors were obtained from a woman aged 18-30 years in good health.

This clonotype was recorded many times. The rearrangement links TRBV12-5 to TRBJ1-5, with D hard to call. The CDR3 length is 16 residues. Germline values: CDR1 LGHNT, CDR2 FRNRAP. The germline V and J ends were trimmed by 0 bases and 4 bases, with 13 bases remaining between them. The CDR3 DNA is TGTGCTAGTGGTTTGGTACGGTCTGACCGGAATCAGCCCCAGCATTTT. It yields the protein CASGLVRSDRNQPQHF. Variable domain in full (rest from reference TRBV12-5 and TRBJ1-5): DARVTQTPRHKVTEMGQEVTMRCQPILGHNTVFWYRQTMMQGLELLAYFRNRAPLDDSGMPKDRFSAEMPDATLATLKIQPSEPRDSAVYFCASGLVRSDRNQPQHFGDGTRLSIL.

V gene TRBV12-5 combines with J gene TRBJ2-1, with D possibly being TRBD2 (6 bases). The V gene's germline CDR1 is LGHNT and CDR2 FRNRAP. Trimming removed 4 bases at V and 8 bases at J, with 15 bases between. The CDR3 loop spans 14 amino acids. The CDR3 nucleotides read TGTGCTAGTGGTTACGGGACTCTCGGGGATGAGCAGTTCTTC. Translated: CASGYGTLGDEQFF.

J is TRBJ1-2 and V is TRBV6-2 or TRBV6-3; perhaps TRBD1 as D (6 bases). The CDR3 is made up of 14 amino acids. The V end lost 2 bases, the J end lost 8 bases, and 15 bases lay between the germline ends. Germline V CDR1 and CDR2: MNHEY, SVGEGT. Here the CDR3 reads CASSYPGAREGYTF. The CDR3, as DNA: TGTGCCAGCAGTTACCCGGGGGCCCGTGAAGGCTACACCTTC.

V and J are TRBV9 and TRBJ2-1; 10 bases align to TRBD2. The V and J ends lost 4 bases and 4 bases, in that order; junction bases with no gene match: 2. CDR1 SGDLS and CDR2 YYNGEE come from the germline V gene. This CDR3 region has 14 residues. The CDR3 loop reads CASSSSGRYNEQFF. Written as DNA, the CDR3 is TGTGCCAGCAGCTCTAGCGGGAGATACAATGAGCAGTTCTTC.

This clonotype was observed a handful of times. This chain connects TRBV20-1 to TRBJ2-7; a weak D match, TRBD1 (5 bases). Trimming stripped 1 base from V and 3 bases from J, with 13 bases between. Germline-derived CDR1 and CDR2 are DFQATT and SNEGSKA (reference sequence). This CDR3 has 14 amino acids. The CDR3 nucleotides are TGCAGTGCTAGAGCCCCGACAGATTTCTACGAGCAGTACTTC. Protein: CSARAPTDFYEQYF.

This clonotype has ten or more counts. The gene calls are TRBV12-3 or TRBV12-4 and TRBJ2-1; 8 nucleotides match TRBD1. The length of the CDR3 is 13 residues. V lost 6 bases and J lost 3; bases outside the gene matches: 1. This chain's CDR3 is CASRDRVYNEQFF. The CDR3 nucleotides are TGTGCCAGCAGGGACAGGGTCTACAATGAGCAGTTCTTC.

About this clonotype: A much larger clonotype is one base distant, so this may be a read error. The chain recombines TRBV11-2 with TRBJ2-4; TRBD1 aligns across 7 bases. Germline CDR1 is SGHAT and CDR2 is FQNNGV. V was pared by 7 bases and J by 3 bases, with 9 bases of the junction left unmatched. The length of the CDR3 is 15 residues. DNA for the CDR3: TGTGCCAGCACGACCCCCGGGACAGTCAAAAACATTCAGTACTTC. It codes for CASTTPGTVKNIQYF.

The V call is TRBV13, the J call TRBJ1-6; D unresolved. V shed 0 bases and J shed 0 bases, with 6 bases lying between them. The CDR3 totals 16 residues. Germline V gives CDR1 PRHDT, CDR2 FYEKMQ (reference sequence). The CDR3 DNA reads TGTGCCAGCAGCTTAGGAGTCAACTCCTATAATTCACCCCTCCACTTT. Encoded protein: CASSLGVNSYNSPLHF.

This clonotype showed up many times. The chain carries TRBV29-1 and TRBJ2-7; 8 bases fit TRBD1. Trimming took 6 bases from V and 0 from J; bases not matched to a gene: 4. The CDR3 runs to 13 residues. Per the germline V gene, CDR1 is SQVTM and CDR2 is ANQGSEA. The CDR3 DNA is TGCAGCGTCCGGACAGGGAGCTCCTACGAGCAGTACTTC. It is translated as CSVRTGSSYEQYF.

This clonotype was found a few times. The CDR3 DNA sequence: TGCAGTGCTAGAGGGTCTCGTGCGGGTACTGAGCAGTTCTTC. Translated: CSARGSRAGTEQFF. This rearrangement joins TRBV20-1 to TRBJ2-1; D is perhaps TRBD2 (5 bases). The CDR3 runs 14 residues. From germline, CDR1 is DFQATT and CDR2 SNEGSKA (reference sequence). V was clipped by 1 base and J by 9 bases, with 16 bases between them.

As concerns this clonotype: Just one base apart from a much larger clone, this may be a read error. The J gene is TRBJ2-7, the V gene TRBV20-1; D is ambiguous. The V gene's germline CDR1 is DFQATT and CDR2 SNEGSKA (reference sequence). There are 13 residues in the CDR3. This chain's CDR3 is CAGSLTTTYEQYF. The CDR3 nucleotides read TGCGCCGGATCCCTTACTACGACCTACGAGCAGTACTTC.

This chain links TRBV5-6 with TRBJ2-7; D possibly matches TRBD1 or TRBD2 (5 bases each). From germline, CDR1 is SGHDT and CDR2 YYEEEE. CDR3 length: 12 residues. The germline V and J ends were trimmed by 4 bases and 3 bases, with 8 bases remaining between them. The CDR3 coding sequence is TGTGCCAGCAGCGAGGGGAGCTACGAGCAGTACTTC. It specifies CASSEGSYEQYF.

At least ten counts were recorded for this clonotype. The rearrangement uses TRBV7-6 and TRBJ1-1, with 9 bases lining up with TRBD1. CDR1 and CDR2 from the germline V gene are SGHVS and FNYEAQ. The J segment lost 2 bases and the V segment lost 5 bases, leaving 12 bases of the junction unmatched. The CDR3 totals 17 residues. The CDR3 DNA is TGTGCCAGCAGCCTAGTCGATATGGGACAGGGAAACACTGAAGCTTTCTTT. Protein product: CASSLVDMGQGNTEAFF. Combining the CDR3 with reference TRBV7-6 and TRBJ1-1 gives the whole variable domain GAGVSQSPRYKVTKRGQDVALRCDPISGHVSLYWYRQALGQGPEFLTYFNYEAQQDKSGLPNDRFSAERPEGSISTLTIQRTEQRDSAMYRCASSLVDMGQGNTEAFFGQGTRLTVV.

V usage is TRBV5-1 and J usage is TRBJ2-3, with TRBD2 as a possible D gene (5 bases). This CDR3 has 16 residues. The germline V gene encodes CDR1 SGHRS and CDR2 YFSETQ. Trimming cost V 1 base and J 2 bases, with 14 bases left between them. CDR3: CASSLSAEDPTDTQYF. CDR3 nucleotides: TGCGCCAGCAGCTTGTCAGCGGAAGATCCCACAGATACGCAGTATTTT.

This clonotype has only a few counts. V gene TRBV5-1 combines with J gene TRBJ1-2; D is possibly TRBD1 (5 bases). The CDR3 sequence is 14 residues long. V was cut by 4 bases and J by 4 bases, with 14 bases left in between. The germline V gene has CDR1 SGHRS and CDR2 YFSETQ. The CDR3 DNA sequence: TGCGCCAGCAGCACAGACAGCGGCGGCTATGGCTACACCTTC. Encoded protein: CASSTDSGGYGYTF.

This clonotype was observed a handful of times. This sequence joins TRBV5-1 and TRBJ1-2; weak D call: TRBD1 (5 bases). Between the trimmed V and J ends, which lost 0 bases and 4 bases, there was a span of 13 bases. The CDR3 is 15 residues long. Germline V gene lookup returns CDR1 SGHRS and CDR2 YFSETQ. The CDR3 loop reads CASSLGVGTIYGYTF. As DNA, the CDR3 is TGCGCCAGCAGCTTGGGGGTCGGGACTATCTATGGCTACACCTTC.

This clonotype has a count of ten or more. The V and J genes are TRBV12-3 or TRBV12-4 and TRBJ2-5; tentatively, D is TRBD1 (7 bases). This CDR3 comprises 15 residues. V gave up 6 bases and J gave up 7 bases, with 21 bases separating them. CDR3 sequence (DNA): TGTGCCAGCAGCCCCAGGGGGGAAGGGATTGTGACCCAGTACTTC. Its protein is CASSPRGEGIVTQYF.

Here the CDR3 reads CASSALRGPGYTF. The DNA for the CDR3 is TGTGCCAGCAGTGCCTTGAGGGGCCCCGGCTACACCTTC. V usage is TRBV27 and J usage is TRBJ1-2; a possible D gene is TRBD1 (5 bases). Trimming stripped 5 bases from V and 8 bases from J, with 15 bases between. Germline V gene sequence: CDR1 MNHEY, CDR2 SMNVEV (reference sequence). This CDR3 is 13 amino acids long.

The CDR3 nucleotides are TGTGCCAGCAGCTTTACGGGCTCAATGAGAGAGACCCAGTACTTC. It specifies CASSFTGSMRETQYF. The genes are TRBV11-2 and TRBJ2-5; D gene unclear. The CDR3 has 15 amino acids. Germline values: CDR1 SGHAT, CDR2 FQNNGV. Trimming removed 3 bases from V and 4 bases from J, with 15 bases in between.

This clonotype was seen at least ten times. The chain links TRBV20-1 to TRBJ2-4; D might be TRBD1 (5 bases). The germline V gene encodes CDR1 DFQATT and CDR2 SNEGSKA (reference sequence). This CDR3 contains 15 residues. Trimming took off 6 bases at V and 6 bases at J, with 21 bases between the two ends. For the CDR3, the DNA is TGCAGTGCGGACCCGATAACAGGAATGGGAAACATTCAGTACTTC. It is translated as CSADPITGMGNIQYF.

This clonotype has at least ten counts. V is TRBV10-3 and J is TRBJ2-7, with 11 bases fitting TRBD1. Trimming took 6 bases from V and 6 from J; bases not matched to a gene: 7. Germline values: CDR1 ENHRY, CDR2 SYGVKD. The CDR3 has 14 residues. This CDR3 is CAIRADRGRFEQYF. The CDR3, as DNA: TGTGCCATCAGAGCGGACAGGGGGCGGTTCGAGCAGTACTTC.

This clonotype was recorded at least ten times. The chain is built from TRBV5-1 and TRBJ2-7; D uncertain. V lost 0 bases and J 3 bases, leaving 10 bases between the germline ends. Germline V gene sequence: CDR1 SGHRS, CDR2 YFSETQ. This CDR3 comprises 14 residues. CDR3 nucleotides: TGCGCCAGCAGCTTGGGCTCGCGGTACTACGAGCAGTACTTC. It specifies CASSLGSRYYEQYF.

The chain couples TRBV5-5 to TRBJ2-7, with D perhaps assigned TRBD1 or TRBD2 (5 bases each). Per germline, CDR1 SGHKS and CDR2 YYEKEE (reference sequence). This CDR3 has 16 residues. With 6 bases removed from V and 2 bases from J, the gap between germline ends came to 21 bases. The CDR3, as DNA: TGTGCCAGCACACCCGCCGGGGCACTCCCGACCTACGAGCAGTACTTC. Translated, it gives CASTPAGALPTYEQYF.

This clonotype was observed at least ten times. DNA for the CDR3: TGCGCCAGCACGGGCCTTGGGAATGAGCAGTTCTTC. Protein: CASTGLGNEQFF. V and J are TRBV10-2 and TRBJ2-1; unclear D gene. Germline lookup yields CDR1 WSHSY and CDR2 SAAADI. CDR3 length: 12 amino acids. V dropped 7 bases and J dropped 7 bases, with 11 bases sitting between them.

This clonotype was seen ten or more times. V is TRBV7-9 and J is TRBJ2-7; 7 nucleotides line up with TRBD2. V was clipped by 4 bases and J by 1 base; unmatched bases: 7. The germline gives CDR1 SEHNR, CDR2 FQNEAQ (reference sequence). The CDR3 covers 15 residues. This chain's CDR3 is CASSSSGDWSYEQYF. The CDR3 bases are TGTGCCAGCAGCTCCAGCGGGGACTGGTCCTACGAGCAGTACTTC.

The table lists this clonotype with a few counts. The genes are TRBV9 and TRBJ2-2, with TRBD2 matching over 7 bases. From germline, CDR1 is SGDLS and CDR2 YYNGEE. The CDR3 runs 15 residues. The V gene end was trimmed by 2 bases and the J gene end by 1 base; junction bases not matched to a gene: 2. The CDR3 loop reads CASSVGRLNTGELFF. In DNA, the CDR3 is TGTGCCAGCAGCGTCGGGAGGCTGAACACCGGGGAGCTGTTTTTT.

The DNA of the CDR3 is TGTGCCGGACAGGGGTATAGCACAGATACGCAGTATTTT. Translating gives CAGQGYSTDTQYF. This sequence joins TRBV30 and TRBJ2-3; 9 bases line up with TRBD1. Trimming removed 8 bases from V and 0 bases from J; junction bases left unmatched: 3. CDR1 and CDR2 from the germline V gene are GTSNPN and SVGIG (reference sequence). The CDR3 spans 13 residues.

This clonotype appeared a few times. The chain carries TRBV27 and TRBJ1-2, with D perhaps matching TRBD1 (6 bases). The CDR3 is 14 residues long. V lost 6 bases and J 3 bases, leaving 14 bases between the germline ends. Germline CDR1 reads MNHEY; CDR2 reads SMNVEV (reference sequence). The CDR3 DNA reads as TGTGCCAGCAGAGAGACAGGATCTTACTATGGCTACACCTTC. It specifies CASRETGSYYGYTF.

This clonotype was counted at least ten times. The chain carries TRBV10-3 and TRBJ2-1; D gene uncertain. Germline CDR1 is ENHRY and CDR2 is SYGVKD. V lost 2 bases, J lost 6 bases, and 2 bases lay in between. The CDR3 loop spans 11 amino acids. The CDR3 is CAISETNEQFF. The CDR3 region has the DNA TGTGCCATCAGTGAGACCAATGAGCAGTTCTTC.

On this clonotype itself: Germline and junction disagree at one end, which may indicate a read error. The rearrangement links TRBV3-1 to TRBJ1-2; 7 bases are a match to TRBD1. Germline loops: CDR1 LGHDT, CDR2 YNNKEL (reference sequence). The CDR3 extends over 18 amino acids. The CDR3 sequence is CTSSNIGTAHIANYGYTF. CDR3 DNA: TGTACCAGCAGCAATATAGGGACAGCTCATATAGCTAACTATGGCTACACCTTC.

In this sample, this clonotype turned up a few times. V and J are TRBV4-1 and TRBJ2-1, with a weak D call TRBD1 (6 bases). The V gene's germline CDR1 is MGHRA and CDR2 YSYEKL. The CDR3 has 13 residues. V was cut by 2 bases and J by 8 bases, with 10 bases left in between. CDR3 coding DNA: TGCGCCAGCAGCCAAAGGACAGAGGATGAGCAGTTCTTC. As protein: CASSQRTEDEQFF.